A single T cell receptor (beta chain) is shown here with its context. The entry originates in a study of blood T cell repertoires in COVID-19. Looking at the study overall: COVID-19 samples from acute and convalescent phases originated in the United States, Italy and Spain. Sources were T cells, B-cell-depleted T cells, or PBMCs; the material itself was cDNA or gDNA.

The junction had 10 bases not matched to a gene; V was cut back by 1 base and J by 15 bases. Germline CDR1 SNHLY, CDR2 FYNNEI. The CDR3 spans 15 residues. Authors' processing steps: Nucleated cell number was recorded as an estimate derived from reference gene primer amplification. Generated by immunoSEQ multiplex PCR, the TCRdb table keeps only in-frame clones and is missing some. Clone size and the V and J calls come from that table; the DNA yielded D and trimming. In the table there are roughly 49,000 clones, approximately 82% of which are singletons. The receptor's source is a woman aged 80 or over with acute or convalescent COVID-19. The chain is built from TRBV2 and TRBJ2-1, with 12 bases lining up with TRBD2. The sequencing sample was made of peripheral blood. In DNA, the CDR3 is TGTGCCAGCAGTGAAGAAGCGACTAGCGGGGGTATTGGGTTCTTC. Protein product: CASSEEATSGGIGFF.